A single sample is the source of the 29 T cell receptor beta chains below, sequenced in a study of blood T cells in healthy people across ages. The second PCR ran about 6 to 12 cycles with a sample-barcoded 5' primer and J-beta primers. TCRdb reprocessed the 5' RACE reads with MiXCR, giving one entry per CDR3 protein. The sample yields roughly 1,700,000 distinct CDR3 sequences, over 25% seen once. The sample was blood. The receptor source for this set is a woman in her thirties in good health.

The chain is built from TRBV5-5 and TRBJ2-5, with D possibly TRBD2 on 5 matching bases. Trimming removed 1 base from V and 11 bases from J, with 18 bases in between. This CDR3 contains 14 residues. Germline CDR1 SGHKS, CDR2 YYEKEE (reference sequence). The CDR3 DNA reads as TGTGCCAGCAGCTTGATGACGGGAACGGTTGAGCAGTACTTC. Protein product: CASSLMTGTVEQYF.

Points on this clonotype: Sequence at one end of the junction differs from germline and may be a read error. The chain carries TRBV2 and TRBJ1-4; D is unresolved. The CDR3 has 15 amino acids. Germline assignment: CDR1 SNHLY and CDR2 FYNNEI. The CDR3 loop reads CASSAGGRASEKLFF. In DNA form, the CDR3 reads TGTGCTAGCAGTGCGGGAGGGCGGGCTTCCGAAAAACTGTTTTTT.

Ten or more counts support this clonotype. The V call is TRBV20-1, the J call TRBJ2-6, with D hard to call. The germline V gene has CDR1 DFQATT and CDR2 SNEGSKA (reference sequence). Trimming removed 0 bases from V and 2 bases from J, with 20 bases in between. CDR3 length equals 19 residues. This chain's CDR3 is CSARDSSLPLGTGANVLTF. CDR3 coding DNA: TGCAGTGCTAGAGATAGTTCCCTCCCTCTGGGGACTGGGGCCAACGTCCTGACTTTC.

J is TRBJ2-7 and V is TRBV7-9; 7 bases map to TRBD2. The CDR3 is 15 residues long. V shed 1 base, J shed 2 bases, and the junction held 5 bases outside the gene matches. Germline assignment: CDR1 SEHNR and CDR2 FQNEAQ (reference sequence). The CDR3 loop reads CASSLGRDYTYEQYF. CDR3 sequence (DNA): TGTGCCAGCAGCTTAGGCCGGGACTACACCTACGAGCAGTACTTC. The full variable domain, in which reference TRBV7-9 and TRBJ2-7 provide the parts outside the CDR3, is DTGVSQNPRHKITKRGQNVTFRCDPISEHNRLYWYRQTLGQGPEFLTYFQNEAQLEKSRLLSDRFSAERPKGSFSTLEIQRTEQGDSAMYLCASSLGRDYTYEQYFGPGTRLTVT.

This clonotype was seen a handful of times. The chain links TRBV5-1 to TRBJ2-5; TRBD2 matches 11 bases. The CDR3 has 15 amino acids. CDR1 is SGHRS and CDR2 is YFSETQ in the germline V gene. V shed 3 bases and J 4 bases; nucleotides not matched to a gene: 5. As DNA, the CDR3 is TGCGCCAGCAGCTGGACCGGGACTAGCGGAGAGACCCAGTACTTC. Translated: CASSWTGTSGETQYF. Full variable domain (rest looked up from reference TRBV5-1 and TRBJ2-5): KAGVTQTPRYLIKTRGQQVTLSCSPISGHRSVSWYQQTPGQGLQFLFEYFSETQRNKGNFPGRFSGRQFSNSRSEMNVSTLELGDSALYLCASSWTGTSGETQYFGPGTRLLVL.

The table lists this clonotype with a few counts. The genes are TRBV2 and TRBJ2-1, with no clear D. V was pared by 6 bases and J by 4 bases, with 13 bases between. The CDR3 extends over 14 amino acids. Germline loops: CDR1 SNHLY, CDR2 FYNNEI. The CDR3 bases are TGTGCCAGCAGCCCAAGTCCTAGGTACAATGAGCAGTTCTTC. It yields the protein CASSPSPRYNEQFF.

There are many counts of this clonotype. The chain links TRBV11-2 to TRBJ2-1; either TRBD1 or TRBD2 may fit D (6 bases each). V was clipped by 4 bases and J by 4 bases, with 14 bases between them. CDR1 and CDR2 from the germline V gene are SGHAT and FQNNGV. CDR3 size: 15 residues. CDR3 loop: CASSSSEGGYNEQFF. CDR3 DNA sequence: TGTGCCAGCAGCTCATCGGAGGGGGGTTACAATGAGCAGTTCTTC.

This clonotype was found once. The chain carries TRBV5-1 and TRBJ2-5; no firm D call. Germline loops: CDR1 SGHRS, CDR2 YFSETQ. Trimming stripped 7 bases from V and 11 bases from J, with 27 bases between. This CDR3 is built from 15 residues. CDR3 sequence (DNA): TGCGCCAGCTGTCGGGTCCCCCAGACGTACAATGAGCAGTACTTC. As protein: CASCRVPQTYNEQYF. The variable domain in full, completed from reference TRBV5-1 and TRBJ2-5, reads KAGVTQTPRYLIKTRGQQVTLSCSPISGHRSVSWYQQTPGQGLQFLFEYFSETQRNKGNFPGRFSGRQFSNSRSEMNVSTLELGDSALYLCASCRVPQTYNEQYFGPGTRLLVL.

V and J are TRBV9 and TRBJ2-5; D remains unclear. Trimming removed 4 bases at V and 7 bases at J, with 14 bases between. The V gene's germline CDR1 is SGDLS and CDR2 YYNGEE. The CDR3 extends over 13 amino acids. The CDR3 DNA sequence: TGTGCCAGCAGCTTCTCCCAAGAAGGGACCCAGTACTTC. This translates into CASSFSQEGTQYF.

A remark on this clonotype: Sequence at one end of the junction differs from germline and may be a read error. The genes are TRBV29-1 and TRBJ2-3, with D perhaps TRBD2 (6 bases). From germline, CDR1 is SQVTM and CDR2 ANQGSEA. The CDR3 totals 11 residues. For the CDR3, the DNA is TGCAGCGTTGAGGGGGGAGATACGCATTATTTT. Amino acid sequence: CSVEGGDTHYF.

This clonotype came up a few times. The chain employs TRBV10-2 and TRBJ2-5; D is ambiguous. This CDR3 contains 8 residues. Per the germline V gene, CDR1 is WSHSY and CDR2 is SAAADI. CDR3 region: CPTETQYF. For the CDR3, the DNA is TGCCCCACGGAGACCCAGTACTTC.

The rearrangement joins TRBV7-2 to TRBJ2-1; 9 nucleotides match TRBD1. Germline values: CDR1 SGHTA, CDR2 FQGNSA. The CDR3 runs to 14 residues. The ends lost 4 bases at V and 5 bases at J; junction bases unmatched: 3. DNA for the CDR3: TGTGCCAGCAGCTCGGACAGGGGCGACAATGAGCAGTTCTTC. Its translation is CASSSDRGDNEQFF. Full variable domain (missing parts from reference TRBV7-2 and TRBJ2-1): GAGVSQSPSNKVTEKGKDVELRCDPISGHTALYWYRQSLGQGLEFLIYFQGNSAPDKSGLPSDRFSAERTGGSVSTLTIQRTQQEDSAVYLCASSSDRGDNEQFFGPGTRLTVL.

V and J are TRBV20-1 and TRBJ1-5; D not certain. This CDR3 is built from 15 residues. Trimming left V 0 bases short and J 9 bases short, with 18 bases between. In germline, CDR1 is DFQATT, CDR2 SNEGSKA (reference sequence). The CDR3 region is CSARDELRVLAPQHF. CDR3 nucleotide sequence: TGCAGTGCTAGAGATGAATTAAGAGTTCTGGCGCCCCAGCATTTT.

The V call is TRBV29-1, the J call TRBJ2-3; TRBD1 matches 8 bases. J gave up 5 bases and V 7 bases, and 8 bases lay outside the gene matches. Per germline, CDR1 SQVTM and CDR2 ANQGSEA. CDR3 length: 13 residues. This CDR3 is CSATDRAEDTQYF. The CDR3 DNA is TGCAGCGCAACGGACAGGGCGGAAGATACGCAGTATTTT.

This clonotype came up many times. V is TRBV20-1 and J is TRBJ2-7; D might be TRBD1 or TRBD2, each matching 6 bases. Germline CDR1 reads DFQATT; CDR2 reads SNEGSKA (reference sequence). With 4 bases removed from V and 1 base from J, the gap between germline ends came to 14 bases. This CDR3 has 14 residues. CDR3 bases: TGCAGTGCTACGGGGGCAAAGGGGTCCTACGAGCAGTACTTC. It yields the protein CSATGAKGSYEQYF.

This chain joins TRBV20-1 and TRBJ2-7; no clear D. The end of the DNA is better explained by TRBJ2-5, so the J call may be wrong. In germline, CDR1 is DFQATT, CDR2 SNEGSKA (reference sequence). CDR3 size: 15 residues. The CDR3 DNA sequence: TGCAGTGCTAGAGAGTGGAAAAGGCCGCAAGAGACCCAGTACTTC. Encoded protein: CSAREWKRPQETQYF.

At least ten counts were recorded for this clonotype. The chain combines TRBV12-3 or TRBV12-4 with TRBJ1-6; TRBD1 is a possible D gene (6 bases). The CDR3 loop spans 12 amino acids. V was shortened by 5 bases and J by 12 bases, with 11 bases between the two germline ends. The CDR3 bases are TGTGCCAGCAGTAGCACAGGGCTACCCCTCCACTTT. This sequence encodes CASSSTGLPLHF.

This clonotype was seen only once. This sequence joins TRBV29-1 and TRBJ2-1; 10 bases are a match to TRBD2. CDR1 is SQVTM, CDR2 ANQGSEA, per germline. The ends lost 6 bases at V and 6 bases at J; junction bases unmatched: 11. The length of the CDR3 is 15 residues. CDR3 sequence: CSVAPQLAGSNEQFF. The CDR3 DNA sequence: TGCAGCGTCGCCCCCCAACTAGCGGGAAGCAATGAGCAGTTCTTC.

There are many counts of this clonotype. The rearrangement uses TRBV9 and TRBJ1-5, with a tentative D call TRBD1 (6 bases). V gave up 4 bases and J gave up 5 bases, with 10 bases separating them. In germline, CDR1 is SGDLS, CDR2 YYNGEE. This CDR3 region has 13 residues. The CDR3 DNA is TGTGCCAGCAGCTCGGACAGTTATCAGCCCCAGCATTTT. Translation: CASSSDSYQPQHF.

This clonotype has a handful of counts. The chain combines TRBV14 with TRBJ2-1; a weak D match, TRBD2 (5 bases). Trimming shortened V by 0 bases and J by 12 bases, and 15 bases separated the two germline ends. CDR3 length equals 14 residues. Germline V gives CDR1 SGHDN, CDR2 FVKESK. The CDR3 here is CASSQDLGLGVQFF. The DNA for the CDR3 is TGTGCCAGCAGCCAAGACCTAGGCCTCGGGGTGCAGTTCTTC.

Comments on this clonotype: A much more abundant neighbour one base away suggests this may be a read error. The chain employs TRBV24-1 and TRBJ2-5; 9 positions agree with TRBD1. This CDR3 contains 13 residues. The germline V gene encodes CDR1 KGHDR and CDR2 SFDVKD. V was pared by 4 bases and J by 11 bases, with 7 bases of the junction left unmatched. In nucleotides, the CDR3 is TGTGCCACCAGTGAACGGACAGGGGATGAGCAGTACTTC. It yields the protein CATSERTGDEQYF.

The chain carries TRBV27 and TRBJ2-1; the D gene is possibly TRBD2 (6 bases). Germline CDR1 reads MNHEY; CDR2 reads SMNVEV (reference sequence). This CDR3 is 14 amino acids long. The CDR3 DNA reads TGTGCGAGCCATGGACTATCGGTGAGGGAGGAGCAGTTCTTC. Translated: CASHGLSVREEQFF.

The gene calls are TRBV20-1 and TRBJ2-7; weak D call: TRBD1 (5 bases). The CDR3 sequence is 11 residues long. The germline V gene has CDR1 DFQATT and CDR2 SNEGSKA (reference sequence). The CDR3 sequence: CGAAWYYEQYF. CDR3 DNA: TGCGGGGCGGCTTGGTACTACGAGCAGTACTTC.

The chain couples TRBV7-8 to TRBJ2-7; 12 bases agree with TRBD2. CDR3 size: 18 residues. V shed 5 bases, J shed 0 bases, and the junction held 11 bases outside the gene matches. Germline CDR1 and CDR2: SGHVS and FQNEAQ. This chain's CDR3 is CASSRPGTSGSYSYEQYF. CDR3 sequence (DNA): TGTGCCAGCAGCCGTCCTGGGACTAGCGGGTCGTACTCCTACGAGCAGTACTTC.

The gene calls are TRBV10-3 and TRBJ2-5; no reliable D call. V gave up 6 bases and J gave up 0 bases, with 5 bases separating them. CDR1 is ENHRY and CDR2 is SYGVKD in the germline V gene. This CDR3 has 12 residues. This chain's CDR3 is CAIRGNQETQYF. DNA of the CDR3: TGTGCCATCAGGGGTAACCAAGAGACCCAGTACTTC.

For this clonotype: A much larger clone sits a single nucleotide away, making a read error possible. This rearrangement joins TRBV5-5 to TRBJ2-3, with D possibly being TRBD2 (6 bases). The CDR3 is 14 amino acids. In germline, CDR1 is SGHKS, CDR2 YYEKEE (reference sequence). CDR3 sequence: CAGSLFRGGDTQYF. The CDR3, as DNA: TGTGCCGGCAGCTTGTTTAGGGGAGGTGATACGCAGTATTTT. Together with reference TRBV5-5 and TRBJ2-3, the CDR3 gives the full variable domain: DAGVTQSPTHLIKTRGQQVTLRCSPISGHKSVSWYQQVLGQGPQFIFQYYEKEERGRGNFPDRFSARQFPNYSSELNVNALLLGDSALYLCAGSLFRGGDTQYFGPGTRLTVL.

The CDR3 bases are TGTGCCAGCGGCCGGTCTTACTTGGGAGGGAACGAGCAGTACTTC. Translating it yields CASGRSYLGGNEQYF. The chain recombines TRBV3-1 with TRBJ2-5; 7 bases match TRBD2. The J call could be wrong; TRBJ2-7 is a better fit for the DNA end. This CDR3 spans 15 amino acids. Germline V gene lookup returns CDR1 LGHDT and CDR2 YNNKEL (reference sequence).

The CDR3 nucleotides are TGTGCCAGCAGTGAGGACAGGATGGGGACTGAAGCTTTCTTT. This sequence encodes CASSEDRMGTEAFF. This chain connects TRBV2 to TRBJ1-1, with 7 bases aligning to TRBD1. Germline-derived CDR1 and CDR2 are SNHLY and FYNNEI. The CDR3 runs to 14 residues. The V gene end was trimmed by 3 bases and the J gene end by 5 bases; junction bases not matched to a gene: 6. Together with reference TRBV2 and TRBJ1-1, the CDR3 gives the full variable domain: EPEVTQTPSHQVTQMGQEVILRCVPISNHLYFYWYRQILGQKVEFLVSFYNNEISEKSEIFDDQFSVERPDGSNFTLKIRSTKLEDSAMYFCASSEDRMGTEAFFGQGTRLTVV.

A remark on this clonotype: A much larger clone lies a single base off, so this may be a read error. The CDR3 is CASSLPQGNGYTF. The CDR3 coding sequence is TGCGCCAGCAGCTTGCCGCAGGGGAATGGCTACACCTTC. The chain combines TRBV5-1 with TRBJ1-2; perhaps TRBD1 as D (6 bases). The germline V and J ends were trimmed by 1 base and 6 bases, with 10 bases remaining between them. This CDR3 has 13 residues. CDR1 and CDR2 from the germline V gene are SGHRS and YFSETQ.